This record concerns one T cell receptor (beta chain) sequence. The germline V gene encodes CDR1 DFQATT and CDR2 SNEGSKA (reference sequence). The CDR3 is 13 residues long. Deletions cut 2 bases from V and 3 bases from J, with 8 bases between. The data derive from a study of regulatory T cells in long-lasting Graves disease. Time point of the sample: newly diagnosed GD, antithyroid drugs for less than 3 months. RNA extracted from PBMCs served as the sequencing template. Diagnosing Graves' disease relied on the American Thyroid Association guidelines. The TCR beta library used iRepertoire HTBI primers with Arm-PCR amplification of CDR3. TCRdb re-analysed the multiplex PCR reads in MiXCR, keeping a single row per CDR3 protein. This repertoire shows under 450,000 distinct CDR3 sequences, roughly 17% found once; its top ten account for 20%. The sample also formed part of further work on T cells in Graves' hyperthyroidism and ophthalmopathy.

This specimen was peripheral blood mononuclear cells (PBMCs), taken at new diagnosis, from a patient treated with antithyroid drugs. The chain joins TRBV20-1 to TRBJ2-1; D is undetermined. This TCR was recovered from a woman between 18 and 29 years old with Graves disease. CDR3: CSARFARYNEQFF. The CDR3 DNA reads as TGCAGTGCTAGATTCGCCCGCTACAATGAGCAGTTCTTC.